Presented here are 26 T cell receptor beta chains from one specimen sequenced in a study of CD8+ T cells in alopecia areata. Treatment: oral pan-JAK inhibitor, 5-10 mg twice daily. Extracted from the samples, RNA was reverse transcribed into cDNA to serve as the sequencing template. This table comes from immunoSEQ multiplex PCR, and its TCRdb copy is limited to in-frame clones, with some not included. There are approximately 210,000 clones in the sample; roughly three fifths occur only once, and more than 1% lies in the top ten. The specimen comprised CD4+ T cells sorted from blood, sampled around week 44, from a patient treated with tofacitinib. These receptors originate from a human donor with alopecia areata.

This chain connects TRBV29-1 to TRBJ1-2; D not certain. There are 15 residues in the CDR3. Per the germline V gene, CDR1 is SQVTM and CDR2 is ANQGSEA. The V end lost 7 bases, the J end lost 8 bases, and 26 bases lay between the germline ends. The DNA for the CDR3 is TGCAGCGCCGCGCCGGGGATCGACCCCACGTTGGGCTACACCTTC. Protein product: CSAAPGIDPTLGYTF.

The chain's CDR3 is CASSPSGTGFIPLHF. Written as DNA, the CDR3 is TGTGCCAGCAGTCCGTCCGGGACAGGGTTCATCCCCCTCCACTTT. The chain is built from TRBV27 and TRBJ1-6; 9 nucleotides align to TRBD1. The ends lost 5 bases at V and 13 bases at J; junction bases unmatched: 12. Germline lookup yields CDR1 MNHEY and CDR2 SMNVEV (reference sequence). This CDR3 is 15 amino acids long.

The J gene is TRBJ1-2, the V gene TRBV7-9; D possibly corresponds to TRBD1 (6 bases). This CDR3 comprises 15 residues. Germline CDR1 and CDR2: SEHNR and FQNEAQ (reference sequence). V shed 5 bases and J shed 5 bases, with 18 bases lying between them. The CDR3 DNA follows: TGTGCCAGCAGCCCATTCGAACAGGGCGAGTATGGCTACACCTTC. This gives the protein CASSPFEQGEYGYTF.

This clone appeared a single time. The rearrangement links TRBV30 to TRBJ1-6, with D unclear. The CDR3 covers 13 residues. Per the germline V gene, CDR1 is GTSNPN and CDR2 is SVGIG (reference sequence). V lost 4 bases to trimming and J lost 4 bases, with 8 bases between them. The CDR3 sequence: CAWMLNYNSPLHF. The CDR3 DNA reads as TGTGCCTGGATGCTGAATTATAATTCACCCCTCCACTTT.

The chain carries TRBV4-3 and TRBJ2-3; D is uncertain. Deletions cut 1 base from V and 6 bases from J, with 8 bases between. The germline gives CDR1 LGHNA, CDR2 YSLEER. This CDR3 region has 13 residues. CDR3 loop: CASSQGQTDTQYF. The CDR3 region has the DNA TGCGCCAGCAGCCAAGGTCAGACGGATACGCAGTATTTT.

The chain uses TRBV4-1 and TRBJ2-1; a weak D match, TRBD1 (5 bases). This CDR3 spans 17 amino acids. The V gene lost 0 bases and the J gene lost 4 bases, with 16 bases spanning the gap. CDR1 MGHRA and CDR2 YSYEKL come from the germline V gene. The CDR3 sequence is CASSQDRFGQAYNEQFF. The CDR3 bases are TGCGCCAGCAGCCAAGATCGATTTGGACAAGCATACAATGAGCAGTTCTTC.

The chain carries TRBV6-5 and TRBJ1-5; D is unclear. Between the trimmed V and J ends, which lost 4 bases and 1 base, there was a span of 5 bases. CDR3 length: 13 amino acids. CDR1 MNHEY and CDR2 SVGAGI come from the germline V gene. In DNA form, the CDR3 reads TGTGCCAGCAGTTTTGGGAGCAATCAGCCCCAGCATTTT. Its protein product is CASSFGSNQPQHF.

The gene calls are TRBV2 and TRBJ2-7, with 8 positions matching TRBD1. The CDR3 contains 14 residues. The junction had 11 bases not matched to a gene; V was cut back by 9 bases and J by 4 bases. The germline CDR1 and CDR2 sequences are SNHLY and FYNNEI. The CDR3 nucleotides read TGTGCCAGTACCTCCGGGACAGGCTCATACGAGCAGTACTTC. Its translation: CASTSGTGSYEQYF.

This chain connects TRBV29-1 to TRBJ2-4; D is perhaps TRBD1 or TRBD2 (5 bases each). This CDR3 spans 12 amino acids. Trimming left V 6 bases short and J 7 bases short, with 13 bases between. Germline-derived CDR1 and CDR2 are SQVTM and ANQGSEA. The CDR3 sequence is CSVQSGTNIQYF. The CDR3 bases are TGCAGCGTCCAATCAGGGACCAACATTCAGTACTTC.

The chain joins TRBV30 to TRBJ1-4; D unclear. This CDR3 comprises 15 residues. Germline V lookup: CDR1 GTSNPN, CDR2 SVGIG (reference sequence). With 0 bases removed from V and 7 bases from J, the gap between germline ends came to 15 bases. DNA for the CDR3: TGTGCCTGGAGTGTCGGTGACCCAGCGGGTGAAAAACTGTTTTTT. It yields the protein CAWSVGDPAGEKLFF.

This clone occurred once. This rearrangement joins TRBV6-5 to TRBJ2-5; 9 positions match TRBD1. CDR3 size: 14 residues. Trimming at V came to 5 bases and at J to 6 bases, leaving 7 bases not matched to a gene. Germline values: CDR1 MNHEY, CDR2 SVGAGI. Here the CDR3 reads CASSTGTGRKTQYF. Here the CDR3 DNA reads TGTGCCAGCAGTACCGGGACAGGGAGAAAGACCCAGTACTTC.

This clone was recorded only once. This rearrangement joins TRBV7-2 to TRBJ2-1, with TRBD2 as a possible D gene (6 bases). Germline V gene sequence: CDR1 SGHTA, CDR2 FQGNSA. This CDR3 contains 15 residues. Trimming pared 1 base from V and 9 bases from J, leaving 16 bases between. CDR3 sequence: CASSLVGLGGPEQFF. Here the CDR3 DNA reads TGTGCCAGCAGCTTAGTGGGGCTGGGAGGTCCTGAGCAGTTCTTC.

The chain links TRBV2 to TRBJ2-2; D perhaps matches TRBD2 (6 bases). In germline, CDR1 is SNHLY, CDR2 FYNNEI. This CDR3 has 14 amino acids. Deletions cut 6 bases from V and 5 bases from J, with 13 bases between. The CDR3: CASRASEGTGELFF. CDR3 nucleotides: TGTGCCAGCAGAGCATCGGAGGGAACCGGGGAGCTGTTTTTT.

V gene TRBV29-1 combines with J gene TRBJ1-1; D is uncertain. CDR1 is SQVTM and CDR2 is ANQGSEA in the germline V gene. Trimming took off 6 bases at V and 0 bases at J, with 8 bases between the two ends. CDR3 length equals 12 residues. This chain's CDR3 is CSVVLMNTEAFF. The DNA for the CDR3 is TGCAGCGTCGTGCTGATGAACACTGAAGCTTTCTTT.

The chain carries TRBV29-1 and TRBJ2-2; 8 bases match TRBD1. This CDR3 spans 14 amino acids. Germline CDR1 is SQVTM and CDR2 is ANQGSEA. V lost 4 bases and J lost 7; bases outside the gene matches: 8. CDR3 in DNA: TGCAGCGTTGCTACAGGGGGGACCGGCGGGGAGCTGTTTTTT. Encoded protein: CSVATGGTGGELFF.

The chain combines TRBV4-3 with TRBJ1-5; D unresolved. The CDR3 loop spans 13 amino acids. Germline lookup yields CDR1 LGHNA and CDR2 YSLEER. V was trimmed by 2 bases and J by 4 bases, leaving 6 bases between them. CDR3 bases: TGCGCCAGCAGCCAACGGGGTAATCAGCCCCAGCATTTT. Its protein is CASSQRGNQPQHF.

This clone turned up a few times. V is TRBV29-1 and J is TRBJ2-7; D remains unclear. Trimming stripped 1 base from V and 0 bases from J, with 16 bases between. This CDR3 is 16 amino acids long. Germline CDR1 reads SQVTM; CDR2 reads ANQGSEA. The CDR3 region is CSVEGGFGRSSYEQYF. DNA of the CDR3: TGCAGCGTTGAAGGGGGTTTTGGCAGGAGCTCCTACGAGCAGTACTTC.

V and J are TRBV25-1 and TRBJ2-5, with a possible D match to TRBD2 (6 bases). The CDR3 consists of 16 residues. Trimming shortened V by 10 bases and J by 5 bases, and 26 bases separated the two germline ends. Germline values: CDR1 MGHDK, CDR2 SYGVNS. Written as DNA, the CDR3 is TGTGCCAACGATAAGTGGGAGGCAGGGAGAGCGGAGACCCAGTACTTC. Translated: CANDKWEAGRAETQYF.

The gene calls are TRBV7-6 and TRBJ2-1; TRBD2 aligns across 15 bases. With V trimmed by 10 bases and J by 5 bases, 9 bases remained unmatched. Germline CDR1 and CDR2: SGHVS and FNYEAQ. The CDR3 totals 16 residues. The CDR3 region has the DNA TGTGCCACCGGACTAGCGGGGGGGCCGGGCGACAATGAGCAGTTCTTC. Protein: CATGLAGGPGDNEQFF. The full variable domain, in which reference TRBV7-6 and TRBJ2-1 provide the parts outside the CDR3, is GAGVSQSPRYKVTKRGQDVALRCDPISGHVSLYWYRQALGQGPEFLTYFNYEAQQDKSGLPNDRFSAERPEGSISTLTIQRTEQRDSAMYRCATGLAGGPGDNEQFFGPGTRLTVL.

The chain recombines TRBV30 with TRBJ1-1; possibly TRBD1 for D (6 bases). The CDR3 loop spans 13 amino acids. Germline lookup yields CDR1 GTSNPN and CDR2 SVGIG (reference sequence). Trimming pared 8 bases from V and 0 bases from J, leaving 13 bases between. As DNA, the CDR3 is TGTGCCCATGTTCGGGACATGAACACTGAAGCTTTCTTT. The encoded protein is CAHVRDMNTEAFF.

The chain links TRBV6-5 to TRBJ1-5; 7 bases align to TRBD1. Germline CDR1 MNHEY, CDR2 SVGAGI. CDR3 length: 14 amino acids. J gave up 5 bases and V 9 bases, and 10 bases lay outside the gene matches. As DNA, the CDR3 is TGTGCCAGTCAGGGGGGGCAAGGCGATCAGCCCCAGCATTTT. This gives the protein CASQGGQGDQPQHF.

The chain carries TRBV27 and TRBJ1-2; 11 positions agree with TRBD1. The V segment lost 4 bases and the J segment 5 bases; nucleotides outside the gene matches: 3. The CDR3 extends over 14 amino acids. Looked up from germline, CDR1 is MNHEY and CDR2 is SMNVEV (reference sequence). The CDR3 coding sequence is TGTGCCAGCAGTTCCGGGACAGGGGGTTATGGCTACACCTTC. Translated: CASSSGTGGYGYTF.

The V and J genes are TRBV4-3 and TRBJ1-2, with a tentative D call TRBD1 (6 bases). The CDR3 is 13 residues long. V was cut by 1 base and J by 8 bases, with 11 bases left in between. From germline, CDR1 is LGHNA and CDR2 YSLEER. The CDR3 nucleotides are TGCGCCAGCAGCCAAGTAGGACAGACAGGCTACACCTTC. This sequence encodes CASSQVGQTGYTF.

A few counts support this clone. The genes are TRBV6-5 and TRBJ2-4; D is ambiguous. The CDR3 loop spans 14 amino acids. Per the germline V gene, CDR1 is MNHEY and CDR2 is SVGAGI. With 2 bases removed from V and 8 bases from J, the gap between germline ends came to 13 bases. The CDR3 here is CASSYITRLDIQYF. Written as DNA, the CDR3 is TGTGCCAGCAGTTACATCACGAGACTCGACATTCAGTACTTC.

The rearrangement uses TRBV4-3 and TRBJ2-1; tentative D call: TRBD1 (5 bases). CDR1 LGHNA and CDR2 YSLEER come from the germline V gene. V was clipped by 0 bases and J by 5 bases, with 17 bases between them. The CDR3 sequence is 17 residues long. Here the CDR3 reads CASSQEVWGRRNNEQFF. The CDR3 nucleotides are TGCGCCAGCAGCCAAGAGGTATGGGGCAGGCGGAACAATGAGCAGTTCTTC.

This chain links TRBV29-1 with TRBJ1-2; 8 positions agree with TRBD1. CDR1 and CDR2 (germline): SQVTM, ANQGSEA. After removal of 3 bases from V and 8 bases from J, the junction contained 2 bases not matched to a gene. The CDR3 runs to 11 residues. CDR3 DNA sequence: TGCAGCGTTGAGACAGGGGAAGGCTACACCTTC. Translated, it gives CSVETGEGYTF.